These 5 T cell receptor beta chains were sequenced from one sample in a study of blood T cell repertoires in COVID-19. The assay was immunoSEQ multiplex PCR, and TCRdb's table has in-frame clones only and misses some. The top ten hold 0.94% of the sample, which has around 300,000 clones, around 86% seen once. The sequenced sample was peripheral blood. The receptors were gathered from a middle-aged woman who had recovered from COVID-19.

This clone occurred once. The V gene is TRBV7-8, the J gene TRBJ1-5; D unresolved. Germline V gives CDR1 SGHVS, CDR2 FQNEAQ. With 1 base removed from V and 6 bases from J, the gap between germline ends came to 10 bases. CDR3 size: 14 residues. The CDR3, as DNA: TGTGCCAGCAGCTTAGAGGAGGTACGTCAGCCCCAGCATTTT. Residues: CASSLEEVRQPQHF.

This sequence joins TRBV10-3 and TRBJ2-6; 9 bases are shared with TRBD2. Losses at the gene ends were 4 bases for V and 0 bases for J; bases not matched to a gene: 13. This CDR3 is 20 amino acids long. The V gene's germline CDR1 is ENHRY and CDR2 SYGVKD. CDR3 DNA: TGTGCCATCAGTGCTCAGGACAGGACTAGCGCCAACTCTGGGGCCAACGTCCTGACTTTC. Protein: CAISAQDRTSANSGANVLTF.

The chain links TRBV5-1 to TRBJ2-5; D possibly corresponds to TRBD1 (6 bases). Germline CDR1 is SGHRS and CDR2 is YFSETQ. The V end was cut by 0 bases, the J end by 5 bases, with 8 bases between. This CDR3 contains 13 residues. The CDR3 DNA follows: TGCGCCAGCAGCTTGGACAGGGATGAGACCCAGTACTTC. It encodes CASSLDRDETQYF.

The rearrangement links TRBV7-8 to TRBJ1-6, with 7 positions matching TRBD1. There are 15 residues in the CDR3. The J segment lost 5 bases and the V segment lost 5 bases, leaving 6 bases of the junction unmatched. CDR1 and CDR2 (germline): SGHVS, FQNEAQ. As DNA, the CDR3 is TGTGCCAGCAGCCTCCTGACAGGGAATAATTCACCCCTCCACTTT. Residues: CASSLLTGNNSPLHF.

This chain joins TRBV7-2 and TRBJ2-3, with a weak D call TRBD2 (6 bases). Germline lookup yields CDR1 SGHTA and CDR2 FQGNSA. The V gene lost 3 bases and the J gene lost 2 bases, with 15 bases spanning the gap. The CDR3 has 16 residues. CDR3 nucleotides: TGTGCCAGCAGCTTTGCGGCGGGCGGGAACACAGATACGCAGTATTTT. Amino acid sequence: CASSFAAGGNTDTQYF.